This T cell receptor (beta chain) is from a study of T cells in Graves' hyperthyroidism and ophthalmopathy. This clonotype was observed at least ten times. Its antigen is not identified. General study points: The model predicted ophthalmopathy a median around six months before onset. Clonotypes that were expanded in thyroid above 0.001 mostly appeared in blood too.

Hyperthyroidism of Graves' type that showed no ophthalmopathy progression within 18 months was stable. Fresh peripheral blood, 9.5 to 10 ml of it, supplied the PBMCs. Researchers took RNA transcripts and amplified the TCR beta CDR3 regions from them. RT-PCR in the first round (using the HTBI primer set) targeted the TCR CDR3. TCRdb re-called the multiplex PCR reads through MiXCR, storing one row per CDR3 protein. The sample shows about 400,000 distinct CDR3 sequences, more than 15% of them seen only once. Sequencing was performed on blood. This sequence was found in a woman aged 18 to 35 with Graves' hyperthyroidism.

As DNA, the CDR3 is TGTGCCAGCAGCGAACAGGGATCCGGGGTCCGGGGCAATCAGCCCCAGCATTTT. It specifies CASSEQGSGVRGNQPQHF. V is TRBV7-8 and J is TRBJ1-5; maybe TRBD1 (6 bases). The CDR3 is made up of 18 amino acids. Germline V CDR1 and CDR2: SGHVS, FQNEAQ. V was shortened by 5 bases and J by 2 bases, with 22 bases between the two germline ends.